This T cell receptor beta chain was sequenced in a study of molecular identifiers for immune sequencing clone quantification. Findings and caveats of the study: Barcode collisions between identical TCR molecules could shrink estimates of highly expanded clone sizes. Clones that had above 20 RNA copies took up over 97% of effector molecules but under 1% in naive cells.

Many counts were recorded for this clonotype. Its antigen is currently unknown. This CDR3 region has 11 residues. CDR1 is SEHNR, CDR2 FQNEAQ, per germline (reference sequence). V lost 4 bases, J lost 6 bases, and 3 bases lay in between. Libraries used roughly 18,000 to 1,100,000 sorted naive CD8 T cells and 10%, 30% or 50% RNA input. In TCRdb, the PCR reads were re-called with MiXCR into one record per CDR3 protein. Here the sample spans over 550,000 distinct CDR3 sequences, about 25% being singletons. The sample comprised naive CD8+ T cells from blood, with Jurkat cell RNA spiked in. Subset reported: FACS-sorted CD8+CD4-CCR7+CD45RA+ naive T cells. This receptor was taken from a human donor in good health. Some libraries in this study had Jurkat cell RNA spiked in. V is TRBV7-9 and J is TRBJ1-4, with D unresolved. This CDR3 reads CASSWDEKLFF. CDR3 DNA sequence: TGTGCCAGCAGCTGGGATGAAAAACTGTTTTTT.